This T cell receptor beta chain is drawn from a study of human T cells and chemical hapten exposure. Study-level information: DPC at 0.01% went onto the upper back in patch tests, read at 6 days. Cases of alopecia areata, totalis or universalis occurred in a predominantly female patient group. Study conclusions and caveats: Among expanded TCRs, significantly more large CDR3 similarity clusters formed than among controls.

TCRdb passed the RACE reads through MiXCR, listing each CDR3 protein once. The sample includes fewer than 150,000 distinct CDR3 sequences, approximately 14% seen only once; the top ten take around 0.99%. This clonotype was seen repeatedly, ten times or more. As yet, its antigen is unknown. The time point is: patch test 1, 2 weeks after DPC sensitization. Treatment of the sample: therapeutic diphenylcyclopropenone sensitization with weekly scalp DPC. Ahead of each patch test application, blood was drawn. V shed 3 bases, J shed 2 bases, and the junction held 9 bases outside the gene matches. Germline-derived CDR1 and CDR2 are MDHEN and SYDVKM. This CDR3 has 17 amino acids.

This chain uses TRBV28 with TRBJ1-5; TRBD1 aligns across 8 bases. This sample comprised whole blood, obtained in connection with sensitization to the hapten diphenylcyclopropenone (DPC). The TCR comes from a young man with alopecia areata. Some clones in this sample may be carry-over from other donors' samples. CDR3 in DNA: TGTGCCAGCAGTTTTGACCGACAGGGGCATCGCAATCAGCCCCAGCATTTT. This translates into CASSFDRQGHRNQPQHF.